The sequence of this T cell receptor beta chain was determined in a study of cytomegalovirus exposure and HLA in healthy donors. The study, taken as a whole, reports: Follow-up analysis later connected one missense variant in DCLRE1C with trimming of TCR beta V- and J-genes.

A word on this clone: Its matching antigen is unknown.

Primers for the PCR totalled 60 Vbeta and 13 Jbeta. The method was immunoSEQ multiplex PCR; TCRdb's version includes in-frame clones alone and lacks a portion of them. Among 150,000 to 200,000 clones listed, roughly four fifths were seen once. The CDR3 runs to 13 residues. V lost 3 bases to trimming and J lost 3 bases, with 9 bases between them. Looked up from germline, CDR1 is MNHEY and CDR2 is SMNVEV (reference sequence). V is TRBV27 and J is TRBJ2-7; D remains ambiguous. What was sequenced was PBMCs. The receptor was isolated from a woman aged 35 to 49 in good health and CMV-seronegative. CDR3 DNA: TGTGCCAGCAGTTTGGAGAGGAACTACGAGCAGTACTTC. The encoded protein is CASSLERNYEQYF.